A selection of T cell receptor beta chains follows, all from one sample in a study of blood T cells in healthy people across ages. TCRdb reprocessed the 5' RACE reads via MiXCR and lists one record per CDR3 protein. The sample has approximately 1,000,000 distinct CDR3 sequences; less than 45% are singletons. The specimen sequenced was blood. The receptors were sampled from a man aged 18 to 29 in good health. CDR3s include the opening cysteine and the closing phenylalanine or tryptophan. The D gene is left open where the match is weak. For some rows the clone size is stated as once, few or many, or as a class when expanded; others skip it.

len	v_gene	j_gene	d_gene	abundance	CDR3nt	CDR3aa
17	TRBV12-3/TRBV12-4	TRBJ1-5	NA	NA	TGTGCCAGCAGTTTAGTTTCCGACAGGAGGGGCAATCAGCCCCAGCATTTT	CASSLVSDRRGNQPQHF
17	TRBV5-1	TRBJ2-3	NA	NA	TGCGCCAGCAGCCGCGCCGAGGGTTACTCTAGCACAGATACGCAGTATTTT	CASSRAEGYSSTDTQYF
12	TRBV7-2	TRBJ2-7	NA	NA	TGTGCCAGCAGCATTCCCTCCTACGAGCAGTACTTC	CASSIPSYEQYF
11	TRBV6-2/TRBV6-3	TRBJ1-1	NA	NA	TGTGCCAGCAGGACCGGGACATCAGCTTTCTTT	CASRTGTSAFF
18	TRBV4-1	TRBJ1-5	NA	NA	TGCGCCAGCAGCCAAGATGTCACAGGGAGGGGGATTGATCAGCCCCAGCATTTT	CASSQDVTGRGIDQPQHF
14	TRBV6-2/TRBV6-3	TRBJ2-7	NA	few	TGTGCCAGCAGTTACTCCAAGGCCTACAATGAGCAGTACTTC	CASSYSKAYNEQYF
17	TRBV5-1	TRBJ1-6	TRBD1	NA	TGCGCCAGCAGCTTGGAAGGGGCCGGGACAGCAGATTCACCCCTCCACTTT	CASSLEGAGTADSPLHF
16	TRBV6-1	TRBJ1-5	NA	NA	TGTGCCAGCACCCCGTTGGCGGGCGGAAGCAATCAGCCCCAGCATTTT	CASTPLAGGSNQPQHF
15	TRBV6-2/TRBV6-3	TRBJ1-5	TRBD1	NA	TGTGCCAGCGCCACAGGGGAATATAGCAATCAGCCCCAGCATTTT	CASATGEYSNQPQHF
15	TRBV15	TRBJ1-1	TRBD1	NA	TGTGCCACCAGCAGAGTTAACCAGGGGGTGGCTGAAGCTTTCTTT	CATSRVNQGVAEAFF
15	TRBV12-3/TRBV12-4	TRBJ1-2	TRBD1	NA	TGTGCCAGCACCCGAACCGGACAGGCAAACTATGGCTACACCTTC	CASTRTGQANYGYTF
17	TRBV29-1	TRBJ2-1	TRBD2	few	TGCAGCGTTGAAGGGAAGGAGGGAGCGGGGAATTACAATGAGCAGTTCTTC	CSVEGKEGAGNYNEQFF
17	TRBV9	TRBJ2-2	TRBD2	NA	TGTGCCAGCAGCGATAGGACTAGCGGGAGATATACCGGGGAGCTGTTTTTT	CASSDRTSGRYTGELFF
13	TRBV24-1	TRBJ2-1	NA	few	TGTGCCACCAGTGATTTTGGGGGAGATGAGCAGTTCTTC	CATSDFGGDEQFF
15	TRBV4-3	TRBJ1-1	NA	NA	TGCGCCAGCAGCCAAGACCAGGTGATGTCGACTGAAGCTTTCTTT	CASSQDQVMSTEAFF
17	TRBV6-1	TRBJ1-2	TRBD1	few	TGTGCCAGCAGTGGCGGGGGACAGGGTTCATCTAACTATGGCTACACCTTC	CASSGGGQGSSNYGYTF
16	TRBV5-6	TRBJ1-1	NA	NA	TGTGCCAGCAGCGCACACCATGTGGACAGGAACACTGAAGCTTTCTTT	CASSAHHVDRNTEAFF
16	TRBV6-5	TRBJ1-1	TRBD1	NA	TGTGCCAGCAGTTACCGAACGACAGGGTCCCACACTGAAGCTTTCTTT	CASSYRTTGSHTEAFF
13	TRBV12-3/TRBV12-4	TRBJ2-5	NA	few	TGTGCCAGCAGTTTTGTAGCTCAAGAGACCCAGTACTTC	CASSFVAQETQYF
20	TRBV2	TRBJ2-3	TRBD2	NA	TGTGCCAGCAGTGTTCCTCCGGGACTAGCGGGGGCCTCTCGCACAGATACGCAGTATTTT	CASSVPPGLAGASRTDTQYF
16	TRBV4-3	TRBJ2-3	NA	many	TGCGCCAGCAGCCAAGATTATCCGGGGGGCGCAGATACGCAGTATTTT	CASSQDYPGGADTQYF
15	TRBV18	TRBJ1-5	NA	NA	TGTGCCAGCTCACCACAGGCAGATAGCAATCAGCCCCAGCATTTT	CASSPQADSNQPQHF
14	TRBV4-1	TRBJ1-1	NA	few	TGCGCCAGCAGCCAATCGGGAGAGAACACTGAAGCTTTCTTT	CASSQSGENTEAFF
14	TRBV20-1	TRBJ1-5	TRBD1	NA	TGCAGTGCTAGAGCCAGGGGGCGCGGACAGCCCCAGCATTTT	CSARARGRGQPQHF
12	TRBV2	TRBJ1-2	NA	few	TGTGCCAGCAGTGATAACAGTCGGGGCTACACCTTC	CASSDNSRGYTF
13	TRBV7-2	TRBJ2-3	NA	few	TGTGCCAGCAGCCTCGGGGGAGGTCCTACGCAGTATTTT	CASSLGGGPTQYF
14	TRBV29-1	TRBJ2-7	TRBD1	many	TGCAGCGTTGACCAGGCAGGGGGTAATTACGAGCAGTACTTC	CSVDQAGGNYEQYF
13	TRBV5-1	TRBJ1-6	TRBD1	many	TGCGCCAGCAGCTTGGGACAGGGATCACCCCTCCACTTT	CASSLGQGSPLHF
14	TRBV7-2	TRBJ1-2	TRBD1	few	TGTGCCAGCAGCAACGGACAGGTCTACTATGGCTACACCTTC	CASSNGQVYYGYTF
14	TRBV20-1	TRBJ2-1	NA	few	TGCAGTGCTAGAGTAGGAACGGTCCAAAATGAGCAGTTCTTC	CSARVGTVQNEQFF
14	TRBV12-3/TRBV12-4	TRBJ1-2	NA	NA	TGTGCCAGCAGTTTTGGTGGGGCTCTCTATGGCTACACCTTC	CASSFGGALYGYTF
16	TRBV20-1	TRBJ2-4	NA	NA	TGCAGTACCCTGCGGTCGGAAACAAGAGAGAAAAACATTCAGTACTTC	CSTLRSETREKNIQYF
15	TRBV25-1	TRBJ1-4	TRBD1	NA	TGTGCCAGCAGTGAATTTGGGACAGGGCGAGAAAAACTGTTTTTT	CASSEFGTGREKLFF
17	TRBV7-3	TRBJ1-1	NA	NA	TGTGCCAGCAGCTTAATGGGGGGGGTCCCCATGAACACTGAAGCTTTCTTT	CASSLMGGVPMNTEAFF
20	TRBV2	TRBJ2-5	NA	NA	TGTGCCAGCAGTAAGCCCCCCGAGAGGGTAAATTGGGGGTCAGCAGAGACCCAGTACTTC	CASSKPPERVNWGSAETQYF